This entry features one TCR beta chain sequence. Its antigen remains unidentified. The CDR3 length is 15 residues. Germline CDR1 reads SGHAT; CDR2 reads FQNNGV. V lost 1 base and J 4 bases, leaving 13 bases between the germline ends. TCRdb keeps only in-frame clones here, not all; method: immunoSEQ multiplex PCR. Seen here are some 2,100,000 clones, around 93% observed once, and the top ten hold 1.5% to 2%. Positively selected for CCR7, the CD45RO-negative cells used as naive CD8 cells excluded terminally differentiated effector memory CD45RA+ cells. The data were obtained in a study of shared clonotypes between healthy human individuals. The overall study: There were three CD4 naive, three CD4 memory, two CD8 naive and one CD8 memory plates per donor. Points from the study as a whole: Relative to clonotypes present in all four donors, those not shared had lower generation probabilities. Represented diversity (both genetic and exposure-history) was limited by the small number of donors.

The clonotype comes from a young man in good health. Some clones in this sample may be carry-over from other donors' samples. Material for sequencing was naive CD8+ T cells from PBMCs. This chain connects TRBV11-2 to TRBJ2-5; D might be TRBD2 (6 bases). The CDR3 bases are TGTGCCAGCAGCTTAGGTGGGGAGCGGGCAGAGACCCAGTACTTC. Protein: CASSLGGERAETQYF.